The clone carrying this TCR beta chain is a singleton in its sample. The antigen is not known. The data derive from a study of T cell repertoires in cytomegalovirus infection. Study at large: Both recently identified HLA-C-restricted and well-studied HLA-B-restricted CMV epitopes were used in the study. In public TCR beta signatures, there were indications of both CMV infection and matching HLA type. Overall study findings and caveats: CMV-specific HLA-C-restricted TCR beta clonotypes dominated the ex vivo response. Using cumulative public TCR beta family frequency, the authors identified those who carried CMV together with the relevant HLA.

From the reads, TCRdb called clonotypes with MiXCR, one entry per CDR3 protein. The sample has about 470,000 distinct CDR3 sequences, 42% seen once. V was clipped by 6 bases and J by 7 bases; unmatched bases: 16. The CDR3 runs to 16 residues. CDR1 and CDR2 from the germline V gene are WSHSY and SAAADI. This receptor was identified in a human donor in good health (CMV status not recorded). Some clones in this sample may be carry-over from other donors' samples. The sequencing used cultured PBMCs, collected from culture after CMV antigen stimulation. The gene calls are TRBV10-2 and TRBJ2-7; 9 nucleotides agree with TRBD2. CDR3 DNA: TGCGCCAGCAGCGCGTCTCGGGCGGGAGGGCCTGGGGAGCAGTACTTC. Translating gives CASSASRAGGPGEQYF.